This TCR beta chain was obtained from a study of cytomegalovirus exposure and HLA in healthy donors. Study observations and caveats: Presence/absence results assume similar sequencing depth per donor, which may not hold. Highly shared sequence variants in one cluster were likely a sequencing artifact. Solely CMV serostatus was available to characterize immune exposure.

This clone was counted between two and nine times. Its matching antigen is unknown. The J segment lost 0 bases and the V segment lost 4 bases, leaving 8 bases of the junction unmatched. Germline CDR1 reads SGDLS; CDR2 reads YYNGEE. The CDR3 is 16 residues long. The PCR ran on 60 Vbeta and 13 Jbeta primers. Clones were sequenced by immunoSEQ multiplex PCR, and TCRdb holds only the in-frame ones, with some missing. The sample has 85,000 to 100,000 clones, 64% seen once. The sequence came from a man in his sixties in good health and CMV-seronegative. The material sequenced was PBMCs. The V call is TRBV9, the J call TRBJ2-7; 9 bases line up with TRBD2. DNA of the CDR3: TGTGCCAGCAGCCCTCGCGGGGGGGGAAGCTCCTACGAGCAGTACTTC. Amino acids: CASSPRGGGSSYEQYF.